Below are 19 T cell receptor beta chains sequenced from a single sample in a study of persistence of HIV-infected CD4 T cells. This was the immunoSEQ version 4 assay in survey mode. The table came from immunoSEQ multiplex PCR; TCRdb's copy has only in-frame clones and leaves some out. The sample records fewer than 35,000 clones, 80% to 90% being singletons. Their antigen targets remain unknown. Lysates of CMV-infected fibroblasts at around 9.9 ug/mL stimulated these cells. CD40L-negative CD69-negative CD45RO-high memory CD4+ T cells were sorted as populations depleted of antigen-responding cells. This specimen consisted of CD4+ T cells sorted from PBMCs after approximately 19-hour stimulation, obtained from a patient who received antiretroviral therapy. The receptors were sampled from an adult man with HIV who was CMV-seropositive.

CDR3 nucleotide sequence: TGTGCCAGCAGCTCCGTGGGGCGGGAAGAGACCCAGTACTTC. This encodes CASSSVGREETQYF. The chain uses TRBV5-4 and TRBJ2-5; tentatively, D is TRBD1 or TRBD2 (5 bases each). Trimming cost V 3 bases and J 3 bases, with 12 bases left between them. The CDR3 contains 14 residues. CDR1 and CDR2 (germline): SGHNT, YYREEE (reference sequence).

The J gene is TRBJ2-6, the V gene TRBV7-6; the D is unclear. Germline loops: CDR1 SGHVS, CDR2 FNYEAQ. V was pared by 5 bases and J by 4 bases, with 6 bases between. The CDR3 runs 13 residues. The CDR3 reads CASSPGGANVLTF. Written as DNA, the CDR3 is TGTGCCAGCAGCCCCGGGGGGGCCAACGTCCTGACTTTC.

This chain joins TRBV2 and TRBJ1-6; no reliable D call. Germline V gene data show CDR1 as SNHLY and CDR2 as FYNNEI. The CDR3 is 18 amino acids. V was cut by 7 bases and J by 1 base, with 20 bases left in between. CDR3 bases: TGTGCCAGCAAGAAGGACGCCGACCACGGGTCCTATAATTCACCCCTCCACTTT. Amino acid sequence: CASKKDADHGSYNSPLHF.

Only a few counts were recorded for this clone. The chain recombines TRBV15 with TRBJ1-4, with 8 bases that match TRBD1. The CDR3 spans 16 residues. In germline, CDR1 is LNHNV, CDR2 YYDKDF (reference sequence). With V trimmed by 3 bases and J by 7 bases, 10 bases remained unmatched. The DNA for the CDR3 is TGTGCCACCAGCAGCGCCCCTTGGACAGGGAGTGAAAAACTGTTTTTT. It translates to CATSSAPWTGSEKLFF.

CDR3 in amino acids: CSVVRFQGSNEQFF. Here the CDR3 DNA reads TGCAGCGTTGTAAGGTTTCAGGGAAGCAATGAGCAGTTCTTC. The chain links TRBV29-1 to TRBJ2-1, with D maybe TRBD1 (5 bases). V dropped 4 bases and J dropped 6 bases, with 16 bases sitting between them. The CDR3 loop spans 14 amino acids. CDR1 is SQVTM and CDR2 is ANQGSEA in the germline V gene.

This chain joins TRBV18 and TRBJ2-1; D not resolved. The germline V and J ends were trimmed by 3 bases and 3 bases, with 6 bases remaining between them. The CDR3 is 13 residues long. CDR1 KGHSH and CDR2 LQKENI come from the germline V gene. The CDR3 coding sequence is TGTGCCAGCTCACCCCAGGTCTACAATGAGCAGTTCTTC. Protein sequence: CASSPQVYNEQFF.

The V gene is TRBV7-2, the J gene TRBJ1-2; no definite D call. CDR3 length: 14 residues. Trimming left V 5 bases short and J 2 bases short, with 12 bases between. Per germline, CDR1 SGHTA and CDR2 FQGNSA. The CDR3 nucleotides are TGTGCCAGCAGCCTAGGGCCAGCAAACTATGGCTACACCTTC. Protein sequence: CASSLGPANYGYTF.

This clone has just one count. The chain recombines TRBV6-5 with TRBJ2-7, with D tentatively TRBD1 or TRBD2 (7 bases each). This CDR3 comprises 15 residues. The germline V gene encodes CDR1 MNHEY and CDR2 SVGAGI. The germline V and J ends were trimmed by 6 bases and 2 bases, with 17 bases remaining between them. Here the CDR3 reads CASRAPQGGAYEQYF. The DNA for the CDR3 is TGTGCCAGCAGGGCGCCCCAGGGGGGGGCCTACGAGCAGTACTTC.

The gene calls are TRBV4-3 and TRBJ2-1; D gene uncertain. V was trimmed by 6 bases and J by 6 bases, leaving 9 bases between them. This CDR3 is 12 amino acids long. From germline, CDR1 is LGHNA and CDR2 YSLEER. CDR3 residues: CASSLTRNEQFF. The CDR3 region has the DNA TGCGCCAGCAGTCTGACTCGCAATGAGCAGTTCTTC.

This sequence joins TRBV3-1 (or the pseudogene TRBV3-2) and TRBJ2-7; possibly TRBD2 for D (6 bases). The CDR3 extends over 15 amino acids. V was cut by 1 base and J by 7 bases, with 17 bases left in between. CDR1 and CDR2 (germline): LGHDT, YNNKEL (reference sequence). CDR3 in amino acids: CASSQGLWGVREQYF. The CDR3 DNA follows: TGTGCCAGCAGCCAAGGACTTTGGGGGGTTCGGGAGCAGTACTTC.

The V and J genes are TRBV7-2 and TRBJ1-5; D gene ambiguous. This CDR3 is 14 amino acids long. V lost 5 bases, J lost 5 bases, and 13 bases lay in between. Germline-derived CDR1 and CDR2 are SGHTA and FQGNSA. The CDR3 sequence: CASSLRYGDQPQHF. The DNA of the CDR3 is TGTGCCAGCAGCCTAAGGTACGGTGATCAGCCCCAGCATTTT.

This clone was found a few times. V gene TRBV4-1 combines with J gene TRBJ1-2; D is uncertain. CDR1 is MGHRA and CDR2 is YSYEKL in the germline V gene. The CDR3 has 13 residues. Trimming took off 4 bases at V and 0 bases at J, with 6 bases between the two ends. Here the CDR3 reads CASSPTSNYGYTF. The CDR3, as DNA: TGCGCCAGCAGCCCCACATCTAACTATGGCTACACCTTC.

V usage is TRBV20-1 and J usage is TRBJ1-5; D is possibly TRBD1 (6 bases). The CDR3 sequence is 15 residues long. Trimming took off 3 bases at V and 4 bases at J, with 16 bases between the two ends. CDR1 is DFQATT and CDR2 is SNEGSKA in the germline V gene (reference sequence). CDR3 residues: CSASAGGGKNQPQHF. CDR3 nucleotide sequence: TGCAGTGCTAGTGCGGGGGGCGGCAAAAATCAGCCCCAGCATTTT.

The chain links TRBV6-5 to TRBJ2-7; 9 positions agree with TRBD2. CDR1 and CDR2 (germline): MNHEY, SVGAGI. The ends lost 2 bases at V and 5 bases at J; junction bases unmatched: 7. The CDR3 consists of 15 residues. CDR3 amino acids: CASSYKGSGGHEQYF. CDR3 in DNA: TGTGCCAGCAGTTACAAAGGTAGCGGGGGCCACGAGCAGTACTTC.

The chain uses TRBV29-1 and TRBJ1-1; TRBD1 agrees at 8 bases. This CDR3 has 13 amino acids. Germline-derived CDR1 and CDR2 are SQVTM and ANQGSEA. The V gene end was trimmed by 7 bases and the J gene end by 1 base; junction bases not matched to a gene: 5. For the CDR3, the DNA is TGCAGCGCGCGGACAGGGACGAACACTGAAGCTTTCTTT. Its protein product is CSARTGTNTEAFF.

V is TRBV6-5 and J is TRBJ1-4; D not resolved. CDR3 size: 13 residues. The germline V gene encodes CDR1 MNHEY and CDR2 SVGAGI. Trimming stripped 5 bases from V and 8 bases from J, with 12 bases between. The CDR3 loop reads CASSRRIQEKLFF. In DNA, the CDR3 is TGTGCCAGCAGTCGCAGGATCCAGGAAAAACTGTTTTTT.

The chain uses TRBV5-1 and TRBJ2-3, with D maybe TRBD2 (6 bases). Trimming cost V 6 bases and J 0 bases, with 17 bases left between them. This CDR3 region has 16 residues. Germline loops: CDR1 SGHRS, CDR2 YFSETQ. This CDR3 reads CASTPGFGGSTDTQYF. CDR3 sequence (DNA): TGCGCCAGCACCCCGGGCTTTGGGGGGAGCACAGATACGCAGTATTTT.

The chain combines TRBV6-5 with TRBJ1-1; D gene ambiguous. Germline V gene sequence: CDR1 MNHEY, CDR2 SVGAGI. The CDR3 extends over 15 amino acids. V was pared by 3 bases and J by 6 bases, with 17 bases between. CDR3 DNA: TGTGCCAGCAGTTATGTTGGCAAGGCTGACTCTGAAGCTTTCTTT. Its protein product is CASSYVGKADSEAFF.

The chain carries TRBV25-1 and TRBJ2-2; 8 bases line up with TRBD1. CDR1 and CDR2 from the germline V gene are MGHDK and SYGVNS. The ends lost 7 bases at V and 1 base at J; junction bases unmatched: 5. The CDR3 is 15 amino acids. This CDR3 is CASTVGTGNTGELFF. CDR3 bases: TGTGCCAGCACTGTGGGGACAGGGAACACCGGGGAGCTGTTTTTT.